This entry lists 29 T cell receptor beta chains sequenced from one sample in a study of STAT5B mutations in CD4+ large granular lymphocyte leukemia (dated by TCRdb to between 2022 and 2023). The library was produced with the immunoSEQ multiplex PCR assay. Held by TCRdb, this immuneACCESS table contains in-frame sequences only and omits some clones. Under half of the omission traces to an unresolved V gene where checked; the cause of the rest is unknown. The sample profile shows 30,000 to 40,000 clones; 65% to 70% of them were found once. The ten most abundant clones make up about 2.5% of the sample. Sequences were obtained from CD4+ T cells from blood buffy coats. These receptors all stem from a human donor in good health.

The rearrangement links TRBV6-9 to TRBJ1-2, with TRBD1 as a possible D gene (5 bases). The CDR3 is 10 residues long. Trimming took 8 bases from V and 7 from J, leaving 8 bases between them. The germline gives CDR1 MNHGY, CDR2 SVAAGI. CDR3 DNA sequence: TGTGCCAGCCAGGGATTTGGCTACACCTTC. Translated, it gives CASQGFGYTF.

The chain is built from TRBV6-5 and TRBJ1-3; D may be TRBD1 (5 bases). CDR1 is MNHEY and CDR2 is SVGAGI in the germline V gene. The CDR3 is 13 residues long. Trimming left V 3 bases short and J 4 bases short, with 7 bases between. CDR3: CASSYRGGNTIYF. For the CDR3, the DNA is TGTGCCAGCAGTTATCGGGGGGGAAACACCATATATTTT.

There are a few counts of this clone. The chain links TRBV14 to TRBJ2-7; 10 bases align to TRBD2. CDR3 length equals 14 residues. Trimming at V came to 4 bases and at J to 5 bases, leaving 5 bases not matched to a gene. Germline CDR1 SGHDN, CDR2 FVKESK. CDR3 protein: CASSRGTSANEQYF. CDR3 sequence (DNA): TGTGCCAGCAGCCGGGGGACTAGCGCAAACGAGCAGTACTTC. Based on the CDR3 plus reference TRBV14 and TRBJ2-7, the full variable domain is EAGVTQFPSHSVIEKGQTVTLRCDPISGHDNLYWYRRVMGKEIKFLLHFVKESKQDESGMPNNRFLAERTGGTYSTLKVQPAELEDSGVYFCASSRGTSANEQYFGPGTRLTVT.

The chain employs TRBV7-2 and TRBJ2-5; 9 nucleotides agree with TRBD2. Looked up from germline, CDR1 is SGHTA and CDR2 is FQGNSA. J was trimmed by 5 bases and V by 3 bases; bases with no gene match: 10. The CDR3 loop spans 16 amino acids. The CDR3 coding sequence is TGTGCCAGCAGCTTTGGGCTAGCGGGGAGAGGGGAGACCCAGTACTTC. Translation gives CASSFGLAGRGETQYF.

This clone was detected once. The chain combines TRBV7-2 with TRBJ2-7; TRBD1 aligns across 9 bases. Trimming removed 1 base from V and 0 bases from J; junction bases left unmatched: 4. Germline-derived CDR1 and CDR2 are SGHTA and FQGNSA. The CDR3 spans 16 residues. CDR3 coding DNA: TGTGCCAGCAGCTTAGTGGGGACAGGGAGCTCCTACGAGCAGTACTTC. Amino acids: CASSLVGTGSSYEQYF.

The chain has TRBV9 and TRBJ2-1; TRBD2 matches 10 bases. CDR3 size: 15 residues. J was trimmed by 5 bases and V by 4 bases; bases with no gene match: 6. CDR1 is SGDLS, CDR2 YYNGEE, per germline. The CDR3 loop is CASSRGTSDNNEQFF. DNA for the CDR3: TGTGCCAGCAGCAGGGGGACTAGCGACAACAATGAGCAGTTCTTC. The full variable domain, its missing parts supplied by reference TRBV9 and TRBJ2-1, is DSGVTQTPKHLITATGQRVTLRCSPRSGDLSVYWYQQSLDQGLQFLIQYYNGEERAKGNILERFSAQQFPDLHSELNLSSLELGDSALYFCASSRGTSDNNEQFFGPGTRLTVL.

In its sample, this clone is medium-sized (0.01 to 0.1%). The V gene is TRBV6-6, the J gene TRBJ1-1; perhaps TRBD1 as D (6 bases). The V gene lost 5 bases and the J gene lost 8 bases, with 15 bases spanning the gap. This CDR3 region has 13 residues. Germline CDR1 and CDR2: MNHNY and SVGAGI (reference sequence). This CDR3 reads CASSQLSTGEAFF. CDR3 nucleotides: TGTGCCAGCAGTCAACTATCGACAGGAGAAGCTTTCTTT.

J is TRBJ2-3 and V is TRBV10-1, with D perhaps matching TRBD1 (5 bases). CDR1 WNHNN and CDR2 SYGVQD come from the germline V gene (reference sequence). The CDR3 covers 12 residues. Trimming cost V 5 bases and J 10 bases, with 13 bases left between them. CDR3 region: CASSYQRGPQYF. DNA for the CDR3: TGCGCCAGCAGTTATCAAAGGGGTCCGCAGTATTTT.

The V call is TRBV30, the J call TRBJ1-1; a possible D gene is TRBD1 (5 bases). V lost 0 bases and J lost 8, with 13 bases in between. Germline V gene data show CDR1 as GTSNPN and CDR2 as SVGIG (reference sequence). The CDR3 loop spans 13 amino acids. CDR3 region: CAWSVLSGMEAFF. The CDR3 region has the DNA TGTGCCTGGAGTGTACTCTCAGGGATGGAAGCTTTCTTT.

J is TRBJ2-3 and V is TRBV7-6; the D call may be TRBD1 or TRBD2 (5 bases each). Germline V lookup: CDR1 SGHVS, CDR2 FNYEAQ. The germline V and J ends were trimmed by 6 bases and 0 bases, with 13 bases remaining between them. There are 15 residues in the CDR3. CDR3: CASRLGVTSTDTQYF. The CDR3 coding sequence is TGTGCCAGCAGACTGGGGGTTACTAGCACAGATACGCAGTATTTT.

The gene calls are TRBV9 and TRBJ1-6; TRBD1 might be the D (5 bases). This CDR3 is 18 amino acids long. Deletions cut 2 bases from V and 6 bases from J, with 21 bases between. Per germline, CDR1 SGDLS and CDR2 YYNGEE. CDR3 in amino acids: CASSVGQGGDYGNSPLHF. In DNA form, the CDR3 reads TGTGCCAGCAGCGTGGGGCAGGGAGGGGATTATGGTAATTCACCCCTCCACTTT.

This chain joins TRBV5-4 and TRBJ2-7; TRBD2 matches 8 bases. V dropped 7 bases and J dropped 3; count of bases not matched to a gene: 12. Germline V gene sequence: CDR1 SGHNT, CDR2 YYREEE (reference sequence). The CDR3 is 15 amino acids. CDR3 residues: CASSGDSGAYYEQYF. DNA of the CDR3: TGTGCCAGCTCGGGGGATAGCGGGGCTTACTACGAGCAGTACTTC. The full variable domain, its missing parts supplied by reference TRBV5-4 and TRBJ2-7, is ETGVTQSPTHLIKTRGQQVTLRCSSQSGHNTVSWYQQALGQGPQFIFQYYREEENGRGNFPPRFSGLQFPNYSSELNVNALELDDSALYLCASSGDSGAYYEQYFGPGTRLTVT.

V is TRBV5-5 and J is TRBJ1-3; 7 bases match TRBD1. The CDR3 is 14 amino acids. V lost 3 bases, J lost 4 bases, and 4 bases stayed unmatched. Germline assignment: CDR1 SGHKS and CDR2 YYEKEE (reference sequence). For the CDR3, the DNA is TGTGCCAGCAGCTCCACGACAGGGGGAAACACCATATATTTT. This sequence encodes CASSSTTGGNTIYF.

This clone has a handful of counts. This sequence joins TRBV2 and TRBJ2-1; the D is unclear. CDR1 SNHLY and CDR2 FYNNEI come from the germline V gene. This CDR3 spans 12 amino acids. Trimming took 3 bases from V and 14 from J, leaving 14 bases between them. The CDR3 reads CASSEERSSEFF. CDR3 DNA sequence: TGTGCCAGCAGTGAGGAACGGTCTTCGGAGTTCTTC.

V is TRBV6-6 and J is TRBJ2-5, with D possibly matching TRBD2 (5 bases). V was clipped by 2 bases and J by 4 bases, with 11 bases between them. Looked up from germline, CDR1 is MNHNY and CDR2 is SVGAGI (reference sequence). CDR3 length: 14 amino acids. The chain's CDR3 is CASSYQAERETQYF. DNA for the CDR3: TGTGCCAGCAGTTACCAAGCGGAGCGAGAGACCCAGTACTTC.

The J gene is TRBJ2-2, the V gene TRBV5-4; TRBD2 matches at 8 bases. The V gene end was trimmed by 2 bases and the J gene end by 5 bases; junction bases not matched to a gene: 5. The germline gives CDR1 SGHNT, CDR2 YYREEE (reference sequence). The CDR3 contains 15 residues. CDR3 in DNA: TGTGCCAGCAGCTTTGGGCGGGGGGATACCGGGGAGCTGTTTTTT. This gives the protein CASSFGRGDTGELFF.

V is TRBV12-5 and J is TRBJ1-1, with D perhaps TRBD1 (5 bases). Germline V gene data show CDR1 as LGHNT and CDR2 as FRNRAP. CDR3 size: 15 residues. Trimming pared 7 bases from V and 2 bases from J, leaving 17 bases between. Here the CDR3 DNA reads TGTGCTAGTGTCCCCCGTGGGGGATTAAACACTGAAGCTTTCTTT. Protein product: CASVPRGGLNTEAFF.

The DNA of the CDR3 is TGTGCCAGCAGTTACTCCGGAGAGGCACCCCTCCACTTT. It specifies CASSYSGEAPLHF. The chain links TRBV6-6 to TRBJ1-6; D is unclear. V was pared by 0 bases and J by 11 bases, with 8 bases between. The germline V gene has CDR1 MNHNY and CDR2 SVGAGI (reference sequence). The CDR3 spans 13 residues.

The rearrangement links TRBV19 to TRBJ2-3; D is possibly TRBD1 or TRBD2 (6 bases each). Trimming took off 4 bases at V and 2 bases at J, with 16 bases between the two ends. The CDR3 totals 16 residues. Germline V gene data show CDR1 as LNHDA and CDR2 as SQIVND (reference sequence). The CDR3 DNA sequence: TGTGCCAGTAGTAACCCCGGGGGCCCCCACACAGATACGCAGTATTTT. It yields the protein CASSNPGGPHTDTQYF. The whole variable domain, remainder taken from reference TRBV19 and TRBJ2-3, is DGGITQSPKYLFRKEGQNVTLSCEQNLNHDAMYWYRQDPGQGLRLIYYSQIVNDFQKGDIAEGYSVSREKKESFPLTVTSAQKNPTAFYLCASSNPGGPHTDTQYFGPGTRLTVL.

The gene calls are TRBV7-9 and TRBJ2-5, with TRBD1 matching 8 bases. Trimming removed 10 bases from V and 4 bases from J; junction bases left unmatched: 2. CDR1 and CDR2 from the germline V gene are SEHNR and FQNEAQ (reference sequence). The CDR3 contains 11 residues. CDR3: CATGTGETQYF. CDR3 nucleotide sequence: TGTGCCACCGGGACAGGAGAGACCCAGTACTTC.

In its sample, this clone was seen once. CDR3 residues: CASSLAGPTRDTEAFF. The CDR3 DNA reads as TGCGCCAGCAGCTTGGCCGGGCCCACTAGGGACACTGAAGCTTTCTTT. The genes are TRBV5-1 and TRBJ1-1; D not resolved. CDR3 length: 16 amino acids. The germline gives CDR1 SGHRS, CDR2 YFSETQ. Deletions cut 0 bases from V and 3 bases from J, with 15 bases between.

The chain is built from TRBV2 and TRBJ2-3; D is ambiguous. V lost 2 bases to trimming and J lost 2 bases, with 14 bases between them. CDR1 and CDR2 (germline): SNHLY, FYNNEI. There are 16 residues in the CDR3. CDR3 DNA: TGTGCCAGCAGTGAAATAGGGCTAGAACACACAGATACGCAGTATTTT. Its translation: CASSEIGLEHTDTQYF.

This chain joins TRBV6-6 and TRBJ2-7; TRBD1 agrees at 7 bases. The CDR3 is 14 amino acids. Germline V gene sequence: CDR1 MNHNY, CDR2 SVGAGI (reference sequence). V trimming: 3 bases; J trimming: 8 bases; junction bases outside the gene matches: 10. The CDR3 region has the DNA TGTGCCAGCAGTTATTCCCTCGACAGGGCCAAGCAGTACTTC. Residues: CASSYSLDRAKQYF.

The chain employs TRBV5-6 and TRBJ1-4; D ambiguous. The CDR3 contains 15 residues. The ends were cut back, 1 base at V and 11 bases at J, with 18 bases in the middle. From germline, CDR1 is SGHDT and CDR2 YYEEEE. The CDR3 coding sequence is TGTGCCAGCAGCTTGAGAGGGTCAGGCTTTCGGAAACTGTTTTTT. It translates to CASSLRGSGFRKLFF.

The gene calls are TRBV4-2 and TRBJ2-7; 10 bases match TRBD1. J was trimmed by 5 bases and V by 0 bases; bases with no gene match: 1. Germline CDR1 and CDR2: LGHNA and YNFKEQ. The CDR3 runs 14 residues. The DNA for the CDR3 is TGTGCCAGCAGCCAAGAGGGGACAGGGGACGAGCAGTACTTC. Its protein is CASSQEGTGDEQYF.

The genes are TRBV5-1 and TRBJ2-7; 15 nucleotides match TRBD2. Germline V gene lookup returns CDR1 SGHRS and CDR2 YFSETQ. The CDR3 loop spans 15 amino acids. With 4 bases clipped from V and 3 bases from J, the junction kept 2 bases outside the gene matches. CDR3 nucleotides: TGCGCCAGCAGCCGGACTAGCGGGGGGGGCTACGAGCAGTACTTC. Translated, it gives CASSRTSGGGYEQYF. The whole variable domain, filled in from reference TRBV5-1 and TRBJ2-7, reads KAGVTQTPRYLIKTRGQQVTLSCSPISGHRSVSWYQQTPGQGLQFLFEYFSETQRNKGNFPGRFSGRQFSNSRSEMNVSTLELGDSALYLCASSRTSGGGYEQYFGPGTRLTVT.

V is TRBV7-2 and J is TRBJ2-3, with 10 positions matching TRBD2. The V segment lost 1 base and the J segment 4 bases; nucleotides outside the gene matches: 5. The germline V gene has CDR1 SGHTA and CDR2 FQGNSA. The CDR3 spans 16 residues. The CDR3 nucleotides read TGTGCCAGCAGCTTAGTCAGCGGGGGGGCCTCAGATACGCAGTATTTT. Residues: CASSLVSGGASDTQYF.

This clone has just one count. At one end, the junction sequence differs from germline, possibly due to a read error. The rearrangement uses TRBV7-7 and TRBJ1-3; D unresolved. CDR3 size: 18 residues. Per the germline V gene, CDR1 is SSHAT and CDR2 is FNYEAQ (reference sequence). The chain's CDR3 is CASNLSTRVLSSGNTIYF. The CDR3 bases are TGTGCCAGCAACTTAAGCACTAGGGTATTAAGCTCTGGAAACACCATATATTTT.

V is TRBV6-5 and J is TRBJ1-1; D might be TRBD1 (5 bases). Germline CDR1 is MNHEY and CDR2 is SVGAGI. Trimming shortened V by 0 bases and J by 2 bases, and 13 bases separated the two germline ends. The CDR3 spans 16 residues. The CDR3 nucleotides are TGTGCCAGCAGTTACTCGATTGGCAGGACAAACACTGAAGCTTTCTTT. This gives the protein CASSYSIGRTNTEAFF.